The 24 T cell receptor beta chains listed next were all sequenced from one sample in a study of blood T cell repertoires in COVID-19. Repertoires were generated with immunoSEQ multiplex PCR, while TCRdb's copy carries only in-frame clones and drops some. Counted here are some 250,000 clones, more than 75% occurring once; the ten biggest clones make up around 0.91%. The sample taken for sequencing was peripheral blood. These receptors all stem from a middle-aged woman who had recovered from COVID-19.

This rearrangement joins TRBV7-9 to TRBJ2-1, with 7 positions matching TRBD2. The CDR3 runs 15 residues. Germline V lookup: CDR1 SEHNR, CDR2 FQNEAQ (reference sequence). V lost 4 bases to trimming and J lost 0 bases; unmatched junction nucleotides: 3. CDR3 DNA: TGTGCCAGCAGCTCTAGCGGTCGCTCCTACAATGAGCAGTTCTTC. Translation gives CASSSSGRSYNEQFF.

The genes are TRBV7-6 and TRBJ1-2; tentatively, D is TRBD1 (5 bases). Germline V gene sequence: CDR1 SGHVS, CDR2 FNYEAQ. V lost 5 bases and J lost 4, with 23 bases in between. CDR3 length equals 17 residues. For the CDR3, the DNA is TGTGCCAGCAGCCCCCGGCTTGGAGGGGAATTTGGCTATGGCTACACCTTC. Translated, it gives CASSPRLGGEFGYGYTF. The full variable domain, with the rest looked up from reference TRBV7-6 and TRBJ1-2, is GAGVSQSPRYKVTKRGQDVALRCDPISGHVSLYWYRQALGQGPEFLTYFNYEAQQDKSGLPNDRFSAERPEGSISTLTIQRTEQRDSAMYRCASSPRLGGEFGYGYTFGSGTRLTVV.

CDR3 sequence (DNA): TGTGCCAGCAGCCCTGGCCCTAATTCACCCCTCCACTTT. Amino acid sequence: CASSPGPNSPLHF. The chain employs TRBV11-2 and TRBJ1-6; D unclear. The germline V and J ends were trimmed by 5 bases and 6 bases, with 8 bases remaining between them. There are 13 residues in the CDR3. Germline values: CDR1 SGHAT, CDR2 FQNNGV.

The CDR3 loop reads CATSPTGGGSYEQYF. The CDR3 DNA sequence: TGTGCCACCAGCCCGACGGGGGGGGGATCCTACGAGCAGTACTTC. V usage is TRBV24-1 and J usage is TRBJ2-7; TRBD2 aligns across 8 bases. This CDR3 has 15 amino acids. Germline assignment: CDR1 KGHDR and CDR2 SFDVKD. The trim removed 7 bases at V and 1 base at J, leaving 8 bases unmatched.

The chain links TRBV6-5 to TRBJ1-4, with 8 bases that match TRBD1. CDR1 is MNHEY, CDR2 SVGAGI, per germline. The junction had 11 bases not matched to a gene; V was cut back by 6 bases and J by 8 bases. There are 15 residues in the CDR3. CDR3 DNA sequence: TGTGCCAGCAGGGCCCGAACAGGGGGTGAGGAAAAACTGTTTTTT. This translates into CASRARTGGEEKLFF.

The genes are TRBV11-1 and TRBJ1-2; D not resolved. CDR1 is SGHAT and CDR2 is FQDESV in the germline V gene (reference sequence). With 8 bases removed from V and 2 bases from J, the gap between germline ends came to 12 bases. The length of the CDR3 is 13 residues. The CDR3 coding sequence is TGTGCCAGCGCCGGGTCCGCAAACTATGGCTACACCTTC. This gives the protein CASAGSANYGYTF.

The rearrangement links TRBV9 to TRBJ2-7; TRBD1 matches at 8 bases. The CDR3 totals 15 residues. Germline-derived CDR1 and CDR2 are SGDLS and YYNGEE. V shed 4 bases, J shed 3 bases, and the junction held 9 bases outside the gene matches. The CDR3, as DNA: TGTGCCAGCAGCCCCCGGCAGGGGGCGAGCTACGAGCAGTACTTC. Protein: CASSPRQGASYEQYF.

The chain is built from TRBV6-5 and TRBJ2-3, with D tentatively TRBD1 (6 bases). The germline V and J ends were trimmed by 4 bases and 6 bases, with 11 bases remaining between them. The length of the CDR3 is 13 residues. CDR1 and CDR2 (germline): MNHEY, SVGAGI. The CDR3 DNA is TGTGCCAGCAGTTCACAGGGCCTCGATACGCAGTATTTT. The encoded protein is CASSSQGLDTQYF.

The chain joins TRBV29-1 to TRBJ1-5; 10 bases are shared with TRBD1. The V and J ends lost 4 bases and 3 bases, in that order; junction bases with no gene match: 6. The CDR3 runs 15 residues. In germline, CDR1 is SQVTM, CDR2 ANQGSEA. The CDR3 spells CSVVRQGAINQPQHF. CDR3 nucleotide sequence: TGCAGCGTTGTAAGACAGGGGGCGATCAATCAGCCCCAGCATTTT.

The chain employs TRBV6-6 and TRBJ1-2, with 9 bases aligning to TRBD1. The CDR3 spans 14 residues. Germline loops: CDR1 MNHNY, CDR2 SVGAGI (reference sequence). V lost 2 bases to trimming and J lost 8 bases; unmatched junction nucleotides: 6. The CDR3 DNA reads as TGTGCCAGCAGTTACCGTAACAGGGGGCGCGGCTACACCTTC. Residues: CASSYRNRGRGYTF.

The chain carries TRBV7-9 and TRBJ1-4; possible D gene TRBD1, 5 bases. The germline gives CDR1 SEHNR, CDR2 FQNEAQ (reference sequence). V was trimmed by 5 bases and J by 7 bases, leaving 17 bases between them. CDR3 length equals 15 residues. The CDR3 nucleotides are TGTGCCAGCAGCCCCCACGGAGGGGCGGCTGAAAAACTGTTTTTT. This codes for CASSPHGGAAEKLFF.

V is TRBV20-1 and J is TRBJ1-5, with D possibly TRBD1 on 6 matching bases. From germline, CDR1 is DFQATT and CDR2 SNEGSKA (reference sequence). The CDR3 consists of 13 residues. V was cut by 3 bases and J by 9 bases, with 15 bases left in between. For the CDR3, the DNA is TGCAGTGCTAGTCGGCAGGGGCAAGGGCCCCAGCATTTT. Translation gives CSASRQGQGPQHF.

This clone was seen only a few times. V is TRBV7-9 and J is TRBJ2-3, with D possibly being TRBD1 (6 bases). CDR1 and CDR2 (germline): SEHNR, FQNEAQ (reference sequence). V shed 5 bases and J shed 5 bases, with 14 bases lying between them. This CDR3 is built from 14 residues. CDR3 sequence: CASSQGPLGDTQYF. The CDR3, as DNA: TGTGCCAGCAGCCAGGGGCCCCTAGGAGATACGCAGTATTTT.

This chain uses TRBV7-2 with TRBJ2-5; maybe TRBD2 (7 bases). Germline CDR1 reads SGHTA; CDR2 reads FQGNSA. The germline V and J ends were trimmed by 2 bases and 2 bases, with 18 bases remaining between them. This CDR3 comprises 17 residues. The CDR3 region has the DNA TGTGCCAGCAGCTTAAGGGGGGGCCAGGTGTGGCAAGAGACCCAGTACTTC. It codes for CASSLRGGQVWQETQYF.

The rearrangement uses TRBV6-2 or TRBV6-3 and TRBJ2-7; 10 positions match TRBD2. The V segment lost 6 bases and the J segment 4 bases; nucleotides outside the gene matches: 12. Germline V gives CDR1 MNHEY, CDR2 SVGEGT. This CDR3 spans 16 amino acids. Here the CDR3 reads CASSLRLAGAPYEQYV. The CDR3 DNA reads TGTGCCAGCAGCCTACGACTAGCGGGCGCCCCATACGAGCAGTACGTC.

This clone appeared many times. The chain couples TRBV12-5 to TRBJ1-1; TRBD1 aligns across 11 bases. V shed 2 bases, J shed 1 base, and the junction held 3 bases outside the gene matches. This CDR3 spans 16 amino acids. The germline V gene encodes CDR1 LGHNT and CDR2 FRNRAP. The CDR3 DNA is TGTGCTAGTGGTTTGAGGGGGACAGGGGGGAACACTGAAGCTTTCTTT. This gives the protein CASGLRGTGGNTEAFF.

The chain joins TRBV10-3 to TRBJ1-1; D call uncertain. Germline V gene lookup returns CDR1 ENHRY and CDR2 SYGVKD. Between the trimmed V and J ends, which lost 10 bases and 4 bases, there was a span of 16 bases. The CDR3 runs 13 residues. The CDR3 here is CATGREESTEAFF. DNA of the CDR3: TGTGCCACTGGTCGTGAGGAGAGCACTGAAGCTTTCTTT.

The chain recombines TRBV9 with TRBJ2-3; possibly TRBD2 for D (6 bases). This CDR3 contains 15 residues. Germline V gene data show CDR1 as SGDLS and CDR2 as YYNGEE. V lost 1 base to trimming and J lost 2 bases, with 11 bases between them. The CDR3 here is CASSVPAGPTDTQYF. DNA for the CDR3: TGTGCCAGCAGCGTACCGGCGGGGCCCACAGATACGCAGTATTTT.

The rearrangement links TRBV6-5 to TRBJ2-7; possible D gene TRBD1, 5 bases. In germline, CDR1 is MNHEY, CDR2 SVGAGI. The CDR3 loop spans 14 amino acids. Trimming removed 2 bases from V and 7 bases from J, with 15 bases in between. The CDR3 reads CASSYRGGHWEQYF. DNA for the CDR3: TGTGCCAGCAGTTACAGAGGCGGACATTGGGAGCAGTACTTC.

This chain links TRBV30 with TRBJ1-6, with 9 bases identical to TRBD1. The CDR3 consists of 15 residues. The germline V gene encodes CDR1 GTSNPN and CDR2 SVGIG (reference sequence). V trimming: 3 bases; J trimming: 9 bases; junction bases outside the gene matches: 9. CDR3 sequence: CAWSRTGTGFSPLHF. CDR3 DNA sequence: TGTGCCTGGAGCAGAACCGGGACAGGGTTTTCACCCCTCCACTTT.

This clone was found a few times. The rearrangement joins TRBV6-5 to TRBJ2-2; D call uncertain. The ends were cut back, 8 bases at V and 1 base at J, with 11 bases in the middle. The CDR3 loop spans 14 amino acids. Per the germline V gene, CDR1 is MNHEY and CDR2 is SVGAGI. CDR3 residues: CASAVGRNTGELFF. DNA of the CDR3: TGTGCCAGCGCCGTGGGCAGGAACACCGGGGAGCTGTTTTTT.

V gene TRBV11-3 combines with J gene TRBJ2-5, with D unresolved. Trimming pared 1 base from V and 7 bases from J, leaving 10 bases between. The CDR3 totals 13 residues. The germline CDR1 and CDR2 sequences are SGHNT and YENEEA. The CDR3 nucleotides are TGTGCCAGCAGCTTAGGGGTAGCCGGGACCCAGTACTTC. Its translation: CASSLGVAGTQYF.

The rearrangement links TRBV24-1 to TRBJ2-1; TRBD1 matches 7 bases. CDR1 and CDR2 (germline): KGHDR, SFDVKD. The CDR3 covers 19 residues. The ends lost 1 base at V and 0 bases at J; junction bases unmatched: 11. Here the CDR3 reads CATSDFKVGGPSSYNEQFF. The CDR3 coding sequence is TGTGCCACCAGTGATTTTAAGGTAGGGGGCCCGAGCTCCTACAATGAGCAGTTCTTC.

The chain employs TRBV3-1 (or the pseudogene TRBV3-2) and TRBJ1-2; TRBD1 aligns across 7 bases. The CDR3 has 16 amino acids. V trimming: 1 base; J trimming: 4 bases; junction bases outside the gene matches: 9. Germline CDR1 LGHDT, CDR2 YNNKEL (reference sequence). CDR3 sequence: CASSQGVAGGSYGYTF. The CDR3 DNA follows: TGTGCCAGCAGCCAAGGTGTCGCAGGGGGTTCCTATGGCTACACCTTC.